This T cell receptor beta chain was obtained from a study of cytomegalovirus exposure and HLA in healthy donors. Whole-study results and caveats: When the data were analyzed later, several of the most significant clusters appeared to be linked to common viral pathogens. The analysis excluded some indistinguishable V segments, including TRBV6-2 and TRBV6-3.

Primers: 60 Vbeta forward and 13 Jbeta reverse. Libraries were prepared by immunoSEQ multiplex PCR; TCRdb keeps only in-frame clonotypes and omits some of them. The sample contains under 200,000 clones, around 75% of which appear only once. In nominal health when sampled, donors likely had unrecorded immune exposures nonetheless. To note about this clone: Its matching antigen is unknown. The junction and the germline gene differ at one end; a read error may be behind it.

Germline V gene sequence: CDR1 MNHNS, CDR2 SASEGT. This CDR3 region has 14 residues. The sample comprised PBMCs. This sequence joins TRBV6-1 and TRBJ1-2, with D maybe TRBD1 (6 bases). The sequence was collected from a woman aged 25 to 39 in good health and CMV-seronegative. CDR3 in amino acids: CASRSGTTVYRYTF. For the CDR3, the DNA is TGTGCCAGCAGATCGGGGACAACCGTCTATCGCTACACCTTC.